This entry lists 14 T cell receptor beta chains sequenced from one sample in a study of T-cell memory formation after mild COVID-19 (dated by TCRdb to about 2021). Library preparation employed 5' RACE. TCRdb records Illumina NovaSeq 6000 as the sequencer. The raw public data were reprocessed by TCRdb itself: fastp quality trimming at Q25, MiXCR clonotype calling, in-frame beta chains only. Under each unique CDR3 protein, matching rows form one entry showing the most common genes and DNA. Here the sample has some 40,000 distinct CDR3 sequences; about a tenth occur a single time. The top ten clones comprise about 10% of the sample. The sequencing input was PBMCs or a T cell subset sorted from them (not recorded which). The origin of the receptors is an adult woman who had mild COVID-19 (a few samples of this study predate the infection). The sample titles of this study are shuffled in the database, so cell type and time point are left out; the donor was told from shared clones.

In this sample, this clonotype turned up a few times. This chain joins TRBV3-1 and TRBJ1-5; D not certain. Trimming stripped 1 base from V and 6 bases from J, with 7 bases between. This CDR3 comprises 13 residues. From germline, CDR1 is LGHDT and CDR2 YNNKEL (reference sequence). CDR3 coding DNA: TGTGCCAGCAGCCAAGTGGGAGGTCAGCCCCAGCATTTT. It is translated as CASSQVGGQPQHF.

This clonotype occurred many times. The chain has TRBV4-1 and TRBJ2-3; D unresolved. This CDR3 is 13 amino acids long. CDR1 and CDR2 (germline): MGHRA, YSYEKL. V was pared by 4 bases and J by 5 bases, with 10 bases between. This CDR3 reads CASSRVVGDTQYF. The CDR3 DNA follows: TGCGCCAGCAGCCGAGTGGTGGGAGATACGCAGTATTTT.

This clonotype was observed a handful of times. The chain recombines TRBV2 with TRBJ2-7; D not resolved. Germline V gives CDR1 SNHLY, CDR2 FYNNEI. The V and J ends lost 6 bases and 3 bases respectively, with 12 bases between them. The CDR3 is 13 amino acids. The CDR3 sequence: CASRVPANYEQYF. The CDR3 DNA sequence: TGTGCCAGCAGGGTCCCTGCAAACTACGAGCAGTACTTC.

This clonotype was counted many times. This chain uses TRBV20-1 with TRBJ2-3, with a weak D call TRBD1 (6 bases). The CDR3 sequence is 15 residues long. The V gene lost 5 bases and the J gene lost 1 base, with 16 bases spanning the gap. The germline V gene has CDR1 DFQATT and CDR2 SNEGSKA (reference sequence). The CDR3 nucleotides are TGCAGTGCTTGGAACCGGGACACAGGCACAGATACGCAGTATTTT. Residues: CSAWNRDTGTDTQYF.

This clonotype was seen only a few times. The V gene is TRBV20-1, the J gene TRBJ1-4; tentative D call: TRBD1 (5 bases). This CDR3 has 15 amino acids. Germline V gives CDR1 DFQATT, CDR2 SNEGSKA (reference sequence). The V end lost 1 base, the J end lost 5 bases, and 14 bases lay between the germline ends. Here the CDR3 DNA reads TGCAGTGCTAGAGCTGCCGGGACCTTAAATGAAAAACTGTTTTTT. It is translated as CSARAAGTLNEKLFF.

This clonotype was observed a few times. V usage is TRBV20-1 and J usage is TRBJ2-2, with TRBD1 identical over 8 bases. Germline CDR1 and CDR2: DFQATT and SNEGSKA (reference sequence). The trim removed 7 bases at V and 4 bases at J, leaving 8 bases unmatched. The CDR3 consists of 14 residues. As DNA, the CDR3 is TGCAGTGTAATGAGGACAGGGACCACCGGGGAGCTGTTTTTT. Its protein product is CSVMRTGTTGELFF.

V is TRBV27 and J is TRBJ1-1; TRBD1 is a possible D gene (5 bases). Germline V CDR1 and CDR2: MNHEY, SMNVEV (reference sequence). The CDR3 totals 12 residues. The V end was cut by 8 bases, the J end by 7 bases, with 14 bases between. DNA for the CDR3: TGTGCCAGCGGAATCGCAGGGTTTGAAGCTTTCTTT. Translating it yields CASGIAGFEAFF.

This clonotype was seen a handful of times. The V gene is TRBV5-4, the J gene TRBJ2-4, with 9 bases fitting TRBD1. Germline V lookup: CDR1 SGHNT, CDR2 YYREEE (reference sequence). CDR3 length: 15 amino acids. Trimming cost V 4 bases and J 2 bases; bases outside gene matches: 4. The CDR3, as DNA: TGTGCCAGCAGCGCCACAGGGGGCTCCAAAAACATTCAGTACTTC. Translated, it gives CASSATGGSKNIQYF.

In this sample, this clonotype turned up a few times. The rearrangement uses TRBV2 and TRBJ2-1; D is unresolved. Germline assignment: CDR1 SNHLY and CDR2 FYNNEI. This CDR3 contains 13 residues. The V end lost 8 bases, the J end lost 7 bases, and 15 bases lay between the germline ends. The CDR3 DNA follows: TGTGCCAGCGCCGGGCCCCAAATAAATGAGCAGTTCTTC. It is translated as CASAGPQINEQFF.

The chain employs TRBV7-8 and TRBJ1-5; no firm D call. The V gene's germline CDR1 is SGHVS and CDR2 FQNEAQ. The ends were cut back, 5 bases at V and 0 bases at J, with 8 bases in the middle. The CDR3 is made up of 14 amino acids. The DNA of the CDR3 is TGTGCCAGCAGCGCCCGGGATAGCAATCAGCCCCAGCATTTT. Its protein product is CASSARDSNQPQHF.

This clonotype was picked up a small number of times. This chain links TRBV21-1 with TRBJ2-4; the D segment call TRBD2 is taken from the table without a DNA check. TRBV21-1 corresponds to a pseudogene. This CDR3 contains 19 residues. The CDR3 sequence is CASRAGTSGRVYAKNIQYF. CDR3 bases: TGTGCCAGCAGGGCCGGGACTAGCGGGAGAGTTTACGCCAAAAACATTCAGTACTTC.

In this sample, this clonotype turned up a few times. The chain employs TRBV9 and TRBJ1-2; 7 bases align to TRBD1. The ends lost 5 bases at V and 7 bases at J; junction bases unmatched: 17. The CDR3 totals 16 residues. In germline, CDR1 is SGDLS, CDR2 YYNGEE. The CDR3 bases are TGTGCCAGCAGAGGTAGTTTAGGGGGCGATTACTTTGGCTACACCTTC. Translation: CASRGSLGGDYFGYTF.

This clonotype was observed at least ten times. The chain links TRBV20-1 to TRBJ2-1, with D unclear. The germline V gene encodes CDR1 DFQATT and CDR2 SNEGSKA (reference sequence). This CDR3 has 11 residues. Trimming pared 3 bases from V and 4 bases from J, leaving 4 bases between. In DNA, the CDR3 is TGCAGTGCTAGCCATTACAATGAGCAGTTCTTC. Its translation: CSASHYNEQFF.

The chain combines TRBV5-1 with TRBJ1-2; 9 bases match TRBD1. The germline V gene has CDR1 SGHRS and CDR2 YFSETQ. With 4 bases clipped from V and 8 bases from J, the junction kept 9 bases outside the gene matches. The CDR3 covers 14 residues. CDR3 residues: CASSGGQGFGGYTF. For the CDR3, the DNA is TGCGCCAGCAGCGGGGGACAGGGATTTGGCGGCTACACCTTC.